This T cell receptor (beta chain) was found in a study of T cell responses to AZD1222 COVID-19 vaccine. Study results and limitations: At 160-218 and 743-854, vaccine-associated CD4 TCRs were dominant, and they spanned spike. Samples come after the peak T cell response, not at day 14. The donor group comprised mostly white British people and more females; the analysis possibly underestimated clonal diversity.

Using immunoSEQ multiplex PCR, the repertoire was profiled, and TCRdb retains in-frame clones only, with some absent. The table includes 140,000 to 150,000 clones, approximately 90% detected once. Comments on this clone: The antigen remains unidentified.

Germline assignment: CDR1 LNHDA and CDR2 SQIVND (reference sequence). The CDR3 totals 15 residues. The V gene lost 5 bases and the J gene lost 2 bases, with 13 bases spanning the gap. Sequenced here: peripheral blood, sampled 28 days after the second AZD1222 dose. The sequence was collected from an adult who received the AZD1222 COVID-19 vaccine. The chain recombines TRBV19 with TRBJ2-1, with D perhaps assigned TRBD1 or TRBD2 (6 bases each). The CDR3 region is CASSLKGGPYNEQFF. The CDR3 DNA sequence: TGTGCCAGTAGTCTAAAGGGGGGCCCCTACAATGAGCAGTTCTTC.